This paragraph covers one T cell receptor beta chain sequence. What this receptor recognizes is not known. The sample holds no much larger clone one base away, and base qualities are not on file. Sequencing was carried out with an Illumina NovaSeq 6000. Using 5'RACE with constant-segment primers, TCRalpha and TCRbeta cDNA libraries were constructed, with sample barcodes and unique molecular identifiers added in the process. Trizol reagent was used to extract RNA from every sample. Library amplification was performed in two PCR steps, and a second sample barcode and Illumina TruSeq adapters were introduced in the second step. The libraries were sequenced on an Illumina NovaSeq using 2 x 150 bp paired-end reads. Per the source publication's procedure: Reads were demultiplexed and collapsed into UMI-guided consensus sequences with migec v1.2.7. Using mixcr v2.1.11, UMI consensuses were aligned to TRA and TRB V and J templates and then assembled into clonotypes. A clonotype was counted as expanded or contracted only when both edgeR and NoisET called the clonotype significant, with the noise models trained on biological replicates. edgeR calls used a false discovery rate-adjusted p below 0.01 and a log2 fold-change threshold of 1. PCA with hierarchical clustering of max-normalized trajectories of the 1000 most abundant clonotypes was used as exploratory dynamics analysis. Each responding clone was given a CD4 or CD8 phenotype based on the CD4+ and CD8+ repertoires, which had been sequenced separately. The public reads were reanalyzed by TCRdb: fastp trimming at Q25, MiXCR alignment, in-frame beta chains only. Entries are consolidated by CDR3 protein sequence, retaining the most common genes and DNA. The V and J calls shown here were made by TCRdb, not taken from the authors' results. The sample table contains 170,000 or so distinct CDR3 sequences; only one count was recorded for 31% of them. In total, the top ten clones hold around 13% of the sample.

Ficoll-Paque density gradient centrifugation was the method used to isolate PBMCs. The V end loses 4 bases and the J end loses 2 bases, and a stretch of 15 bases separates them. Its CDR3 holds 16 amino acids, cysteine through phenylalanine. The only DNA kept is the CDR3, 48 bases in frame from the first base. Looking up the germline V gene yields CDR1 KGHDR and CDR2 SFDVKD. This sample stems from a study of T-cell memory formation after mild COVID-19 (dated by TCRdb to about 2021). For context, the study as a whole: Most TCR sequence clusters were specific to one of the two donors. Longitudinal TCRalpha and TCRbeta repertoire sequencing tracked T-cell clones expanding and contracting after mild COVID-19 in two donors. Two young, previously healthy adult volunteers made up the cohort, one male and one female.

General conclusions and limits of the study: Contracting CD4+ clones turned up mainly in the CM and EM memory subsets, whereas EMRA was where CD8+ clones were enriched. Some responding clones were detected in pre-infection memory, suggesting pre-existing cross-reactive memory T cells joined the SARS-CoV-2 response. Clones that contracted from day 15 to 85 showed balanced CD4/CD8 phenotypes, whereas a second wave of clones that expanded from day 15 to 37 leaned towards CD4+. Only two mild cases were covered in the study, and larger cohorts including severe cases with pre-infection samples were considered necessary. SARS-CoV-2 specificity of the second-wave clones peaking on day 37 was not confirmed.

This chain joins TRBV24-1 to TRBJ2-3; the D region is possibly TRBD1 or TRBD2, each matching across 5 bases. The clonotype originates from an adult woman who had mild COVID-19 (a few samples of this study predate the infection). The sample titles of this study are shuffled in the database, so cell type and time point are left out; the donor was told from shared clones. Sequenced: PBMCs or a T cell subset sorted from them (not recorded which). The CDR3 loop reads CATSDPGTRHTDTQYF. The bases read TGTGCCACCAGTGACCCCGGGACCCGCCACACAGATACGCAGTATTTT.